Presented here are 15 T cell receptor beta chains from one specimen sequenced in a study of OX40 agonist ivuxolimab in advanced cancers. Sequencing used immunoSEQ multiplex PCR; TCRdb keeps in-frame clones, though not all of them. The sample yields more than 65,000 clones, 85% to 90% seen once. Sequencing used CD4+ or CD8+ T cells sorted from blood, obtained in a trial of the OX40 agonist ivuxolimab. Receptors were obtained from an adult with an advanced solid tumor such as melanoma, head and neck, liver or kidney cancer.

The J gene is TRBJ1-2, the V gene TRBV30; D may be TRBD1 (5 bases). V lost 2 bases to trimming and J lost 2 bases, with 9 bases between them. Germline-derived CDR1 and CDR2 are GTSNPN and SVGIG (reference sequence). This CDR3 has 13 amino acids. In DNA form, the CDR3 reads TGTGCCTGGAGTCTGGGGGGAAACTATGGCTACACCTTC. This encodes CAWSLGGNYGYTF.

The chain has TRBV5-1 and TRBJ2-5; TRBD2 is a possible D gene (5 bases). The CDR3 has 13 residues. Germline V lookup: CDR1 SGHRS, CDR2 YFSETQ. The V end was cut by 4 bases, the J end by 10 bases, with 17 bases between. CDR3 loop: CASSLRVSAGQYF. The CDR3 DNA reads TGCGCCAGCAGCCTCCGTGTGAGTGCGGGCCAGTACTTC.

This clone was counted a few times. The chain recombines TRBV2 with TRBJ1-1, with D tentatively TRBD1 (6 bases). Germline CDR1 and CDR2: SNHLY and FYNNEI. V dropped 5 bases and J dropped 6 bases, with 10 bases sitting between them. CDR3 size: 12 residues. CDR3 region: CASSPHRAEAFF. CDR3 DNA: TGTGCCAGCAGTCCGCACAGGGCTGAAGCTTTCTTT.

This chain connects TRBV5-1 to TRBJ1-6; 9 nucleotides align to TRBD1. Germline CDR1 is SGHRS and CDR2 is YFSETQ. With 0 bases clipped from V and 6 bases from J, the junction kept 4 bases outside the gene matches. The CDR3 has 16 residues. The CDR3 nucleotides are TGCGCCAGCAGCTTGGCGGGGACAGGGATTAATTCACCCCTCCACTTT. Protein sequence: CASSLAGTGINSPLHF.

The rearrangement uses TRBV5-1 and TRBJ2-3, with TRBD1 as a possible D gene (6 bases). This CDR3 spans 16 amino acids. The germline V gene encodes CDR1 SGHRS and CDR2 YFSETQ. Deletions cut 1 base from V and 0 bases from J, with 12 bases between. The CDR3 bases are TGCGCCAGCAGCTTGAGAGGGGGAAGAAGCACAGATACGCAGTATTTT. It is translated as CASSLRGGRSTDTQYF.

The chain recombines TRBV7-8 with TRBJ2-3; 7 bases agree with TRBD2. CDR1 is SGHVS and CDR2 is FQNEAQ in the germline V gene. Trimming removed 4 bases from V and 5 bases from J; junction bases left unmatched: 6. The CDR3 has 14 residues. Written as DNA, the CDR3 is TGTGCCAGCAGCTGGCGGGAGACGGGAGATACGCAGTATTTT. This gives the protein CASSWRETGDTQYF.

V is TRBV15 and J is TRBJ2-7, with 7 bases matching TRBD2. There are 16 residues in the CDR3. Germline V gene data show CDR1 as LNHNV and CDR2 as YYDKDF (reference sequence). J lost 7 bases, V lost 1 base, and 13 bases had no gene match. CDR3 region: CATSRVGWRESGEQYF. The CDR3 DNA reads as TGTGCCACCAGCAGAGTGGGTTGGCGGGAGAGTGGTGAGCAGTACTTC.

The chain has TRBV25-1 and TRBJ2-2; D call uncertain. The CDR3 spans 12 residues. Germline loops: CDR1 MGHDK, CDR2 SYGVNS. The V gene lost 8 bases and the J gene lost 1 base, with 5 bases spanning the gap. The CDR3 loop reads CASRGNTGELFF. As DNA, the CDR3 is TGTGCCAGCCGTGGGAACACCGGGGAGCTGTTTTTT.

The chain recombines TRBV15 with TRBJ2-2; 8 bases are a match to TRBD2. Germline CDR1 LNHNV, CDR2 YYDKDF (reference sequence). The CDR3 loop spans 17 amino acids. With V trimmed by 7 bases and J by 3 bases, 13 bases remained unmatched. The CDR3 nucleotides read TGTGCCACCAAGAGGGAAGCGGGAGTTGCGTACACCGGGGAGCTGTTTTTT. Translation gives CATKREAGVAYTGELFF. Full variable domain (rest looked up from reference TRBV15 and TRBJ2-2): DAMVIQNPRYQVTQFGKPVTLSCSQTLNHNVMYWYQQKSSQAPKLLFHYYDKDFNNEADTPDNFQSRRPNTSFCFLDIRSPGLGDTAMYLCATKREAGVAYTGELFFGEGSRLTVL.

The chain employs TRBV5-1 and TRBJ1-6; D is perhaps TRBD1 (5 bases). The CDR3 is 13 residues long. Germline CDR1 reads SGHRS; CDR2 reads YFSETQ. V was clipped by 3 bases and J by 6 bases, with 7 bases between them. CDR3 amino acids: CASSWGINSPLHF. Here the CDR3 DNA reads TGCGCCAGCAGCTGGGGCATTAATTCACCCCTCCACTTT.

The genes are TRBV30 and TRBJ2-7; 9 bases align to TRBD2. Germline CDR1 reads GTSNPN; CDR2 reads SVGIG (reference sequence). The CDR3 length is 15 residues. J gave up 5 bases and V 1 base, and 9 bases lay outside the gene matches. The CDR3 nucleotides are TGTGCCTGGAGTGATTTCAGCGGGAGGTTCGACGAGCAGTACTTC. Its protein is CAWSDFSGRFDEQYF.

The chain recombines TRBV9 with TRBJ2-1, with D possibly being TRBD2 (5 bases). Germline CDR1 reads SGDLS; CDR2 reads YYNGEE. The CDR3 spans 19 residues. Trimming took 7 bases from V and 2 from J, leaving 28 bases between them. CDR3 sequence (DNA): TGTGCCAGCCCCAAAGGCCTCCTATCACTAGTTTTCGCCTACAATGAGCAGTTCTTC. Translating gives CASPKGLLSLVFAYNEQFF.

The sample holds a few counts of this clone. The chain has TRBV30 and TRBJ2-5; D not resolved. The CDR3 contains 12 residues. Deletions cut 2 bases from V and 0 bases from J, with 4 bases between. Germline V gene lookup returns CDR1 GTSNPN and CDR2 SVGIG (reference sequence). The CDR3 region is CAWSSNQETQYF. The CDR3 bases are TGTGCCTGGAGTTCGAACCAAGAGACCCAGTACTTC.

V usage is TRBV21-1 and J usage is TRBJ2-7; TRBD2 is taken as the D call from the table, unchecked against the DNA. TRBV21-1 is a pseudogene locus. CDR3 length equals 12 residues. The CDR3 nucleotides are TGTGCCAGCAGCAAACGTGCCTACGAGCAGTACTTC. It yields the protein CASSKRAYEQYF.

The V gene is TRBV6-5, the J gene TRBJ2-2; 8 bases are a match to TRBD2. The V segment lost 6 bases and the J segment 9 bases; nucleotides outside the gene matches: 12. The CDR3 covers 15 residues. The germline V gene encodes CDR1 MNHEY and CDR2 SVGAGI. The CDR3 here is CASRDSGSPWRELFF. In DNA form, the CDR3 reads TGTGCCAGCAGGGACAGCGGGAGCCCTTGGCGGGAGCTGTTTTTT.